The 19 T cell receptor beta chains in this list originate from one sample, sequenced in a study of neoadjuvant nivolumab and ipilimumab in lung cancer. The table came from immunoSEQ multiplex PCR; TCRdb's copy has only in-frame clones and leaves some out. This sample yields roughly 39,000 clones, of which nearly 90% are seen a single time; about 3.6% belongs to the top ten. The sequences come from peripheral blood, collected before neoadjuvant nivolumab, alone or with ipilimumab. Every receptor here comes from an adult with non-small cell lung cancer.

The V call is TRBV5-1, the J call TRBJ2-7; TRBD2 matches 9 bases. This CDR3 comprises 14 residues. With V trimmed by 4 bases and J by 3 bases, 5 bases remained unmatched. Germline CDR1 SGHRS, CDR2 YFSETQ. CDR3 DNA: TGCGCCAGCAGCGGCGGGACTAGCAGCTACGAGCAGTACTTC. Its protein product is CASSGGTSSYEQYF.

CDR3 nucleotides: TGCGCCAGCAGCCAATCCGGGACAGGGGCCTACGAGCAGTACTTC. It yields the protein CASSQSGTGAYEQYF. This chain uses TRBV4-1 with TRBJ2-7, with 10 bases fitting TRBD1. Germline V gene data show CDR1 as MGHRA and CDR2 as YSYEKL. CDR3 length: 15 residues. The V gene end was trimmed by 2 bases and the J gene end by 2 bases; junction bases not matched to a gene: 3.

The chain links TRBV9 to TRBJ2-1, with a tentative D call TRBD2 (6 bases). The CDR3 contains 15 residues. The V gene's germline CDR1 is SGDLS and CDR2 YYNGEE. V lost 0 bases to trimming and J lost 5 bases, with 12 bases between them. The CDR3 DNA is TGTGCCAGCAGCGTAGGCGGGACGAGTAACAATGAGCAGTTCTTC. It is translated as CASSVGGTSNNEQFF.

The chain couples TRBV7-2 to TRBJ2-7; D may correspond to TRBD1 or TRBD2 (5 bases each). V was clipped by 0 bases and J by 9 bases, with 12 bases between them. Germline lookup yields CDR1 SGHTA and CDR2 FQGNSA. The CDR3 has 13 amino acids. The CDR3 spells CASSLAPGARQYF. DNA for the CDR3: TGTGCCAGCAGCTTAGCTCCCGGGGCGAGGCAGTACTTC.

The gene calls are TRBV19 and TRBJ1-2; a possible D gene is TRBD1 (5 bases). Trimming removed 4 bases at V and 3 bases at J, with 9 bases between. CDR1 and CDR2 from the germline V gene are LNHDA and SQIVND (reference sequence). The CDR3 runs to 13 residues. The CDR3 protein is CASSNTGDYGYTF. The DNA for the CDR3 is TGTGCCAGTAGTAATACAGGTGACTATGGCTACACCTTC.

Here the CDR3 DNA reads TGTGCCAGCAGTTACTCCAACGTTCCGAGTAATGAGCAGTTCTTC. It encodes CASSYSNVPSNEQFF. This sequence joins TRBV6-5 and TRBJ2-1; no reliable D call. V lost 0 bases and J 7 bases, leaving 13 bases between the germline ends. The CDR3 sequence is 15 residues long. From germline, CDR1 is MNHEY and CDR2 SVGAGI.

The CDR3 coding sequence is TGTGCCAGCAGCGTAGACAGGAATCGTGGCTACACCTTC. Encoded protein: CASSVDRNRGYTF. The chain uses TRBV9 and TRBJ1-2; D possibly corresponds to TRBD1 (5 bases). Trimming shortened V by 0 bases and J by 7 bases, and 10 bases separated the two germline ends. The CDR3 has 13 residues. Germline V gene data show CDR1 as SGDLS and CDR2 as YYNGEE. The full variable domain, completed using reference TRBV9 and TRBJ1-2, is DSGVTQTPKHLITATGQRVTLRCSPRSGDLSVYWYQQSLDQGLQFLIQYYNGEERAKGNILERFSAQQFPDLHSELNLSSLELGDSALYFCASSVDRNRGYTFGSGTRLTVV.

V usage is TRBV7-9 and J usage is TRBJ1-1, with no clear D. The length of the CDR3 is 12 residues. Germline V gene lookup returns CDR1 SEHNR and CDR2 FQNEAQ (reference sequence). V was trimmed by 7 bases and J by 8 bases, leaving 14 bases between them. As DNA, the CDR3 is TGTGCCAGCAAGATAGCGTCCAGAGAAGCTTTCTTT. This encodes CASKIASREAFF.

This clone was counted between two and nine times. This chain joins TRBV7-9 and TRBJ1-4; 8 bases line up with TRBD1. The CDR3 length is 15 residues. CDR1 is SEHNR, CDR2 FQNEAQ, per germline (reference sequence). V lost 5 bases and J lost 8; bases outside the gene matches: 10. The CDR3 DNA reads as TGTGCCAGCAGCCCTCCCAGGGACAGGAGGGAAAAACTGTTTTTT. Its translation is CASSPPRDRREKLFF. Using reference TRBV7-9 and TRBJ1-4 for the parts outside the CDR3, the full variable domain is DTGVSQNPRHKITKRGQNVTFRCDPISEHNRLYWYRQTLGQGPEFLTYFQNEAQLEKSRLLSDRFSAERPKGSFSTLEIQRTEQGDSAMYLCASSPPRDRREKLFFGSGTQLSVL.

The chain uses TRBV11-2 and TRBJ1-4; D is uncertain. The germline V and J ends were trimmed by 5 bases and 0 bases, with 4 bases remaining between them. The CDR3 consists of 13 residues. Germline V gene lookup returns CDR1 SGHAT and CDR2 FQNNGV. CDR3 loop: CASSPTTNEKLFF. In nucleotides, the CDR3 is TGTGCCAGCAGCCCCACAACTAATGAAAAACTGTTTTTT.

V usage is TRBV11-3 and J usage is TRBJ2-3; no reliable D call. There are 17 residues in the CDR3. Per the germline V gene, CDR1 is SGHNT and CDR2 is YENEEA. Trimming cost V 5 bases and J 0 bases, with 18 bases left between them. The CDR3 protein is CASSQGRRTDSTDTQYF. CDR3 DNA: TGTGCCAGCAGCCAAGGTCGAAGGACCGATAGCACAGATACGCAGTATTTT.

V gene TRBV6-5 combines with J gene TRBJ1-1, with D hard to call. From germline, CDR1 is MNHEY and CDR2 SVGAGI. The CDR3 extends over 14 amino acids. The V and J ends lost 0 bases and 1 base respectively, with 6 bases between them. CDR3 in DNA: TGTGCCAGCAGTTACTCGGGAGAGAACACTGAAGCTTTCTTT. Encoded protein: CASSYSGENTEAFF.

The V call is TRBV5-1, the J call TRBJ1-2, with D maybe TRBD1 (6 bases). Per germline, CDR1 SGHRS and CDR2 YFSETQ. The V and J ends lost 6 bases and 0 bases respectively, with 15 bases between them. This CDR3 spans 15 amino acids. DNA for the CDR3: TGCGCCAGCACCTATTCAGGGGTGGCTAACTATGGCTACACCTTC. Protein sequence: CASTYSGVANYGYTF.

CDR3 sequence reads: CASRQIGLARPEQFF. The DNA of the CDR3 is TGCGCCAGCAGACAGATCGGACTAGCTCGGCCTGAGCAGTTCTTC. The chain carries TRBV10-1 and TRBJ2-1; 8 positions agree with TRBD2. V was clipped by 6 bases and J by 9 bases; unmatched bases: 13. The CDR3 spans 15 residues. CDR1 WNHNN and CDR2 SYGVQD come from the germline V gene (reference sequence).

The CDR3 region has the DNA TGTGCTAGTGGTTTGCTCCGGGGGGACAGGGTGCTTGGTGGGGCCAACGTCCTGACTTTC. The encoded protein is CASGLLRGDRVLGGANVLTF. The gene calls are TRBV12-5 and TRBJ2-6; 9 bases fit TRBD1. The germline gives CDR1 LGHNT, CDR2 FRNRAP. J was trimmed by 3 bases and V by 2 bases; bases with no gene match: 14. This CDR3 spans 20 amino acids.

The rearrangement joins TRBV11-1 to TRBJ2-5; no definite D call. The CDR3 contains 15 residues. V lost 1 base and J lost 4, with 13 bases in between. The germline CDR1 and CDR2 sequences are SGHAT and FQDESV (reference sequence). The CDR3 nucleotides are TGTGCCAGCAGCTTAGAATATGAGTTGCGAGAGACCCAGTACTTC. This codes for CASSLEYELRETQYF.

V and J are TRBV29-1 and TRBJ2-5, with 12 bases fitting TRBD2. This CDR3 is built from 15 residues. The V gene end was trimmed by 3 bases and the J gene end by 4 bases; junction bases not matched to a gene: 6. Germline CDR1 reads SQVTM; CDR2 reads ANQGSEA. In DNA, the CDR3 is TGCAGCGTTGACTCTAGCGGGAGGGCCGGAGAGACCCAGTACTTC. Translated: CSVDSSGRAGETQYF.

In DNA form, the CDR3 reads TGTGCCAGCTCACCGGTAGGGGGCTTTTCTGGAAACACCATATATTTT. Translation gives CASSPVGGFSGNTIYF. The V and J genes are TRBV18 and TRBJ1-3; TRBD1 matches at 7 bases. This CDR3 has 16 residues. After removal of 3 bases from V and 1 base from J, the junction contained 6 bases not matched to a gene. Per the germline V gene, CDR1 is KGHSH and CDR2 is LQKENI.

J is TRBJ2-1 and V is TRBV6-5; no reliable D call. The V and J ends lost 5 bases and 0 bases respectively, with 8 bases between them. This CDR3 is 14 amino acids long. Germline V gives CDR1 MNHEY, CDR2 SVGAGI. This chain's CDR3 is CASSPQSSYNEQFF. The CDR3 nucleotides read TGTGCCAGCAGTCCACAGAGCTCCTACAATGAGCAGTTCTTC.